Following are 14 T cell receptor beta chains from one sample sequenced in a study of T cell responses to AZD1222 COVID-19 vaccine. Assay used: immunoSEQ multiplex PCR; TCRdb lists only in-frame clones, some missing. The sample shows about 120,000 clones, about nine tenths of them seen only once. The input for sequencing was peripheral blood, taken 28 days after the second dose of the MenACWY control vaccine. These TCRs come from an adult who received the MenACWY meningococcal vaccine as a control.

CDR3 DNA: TGCAGCGTTGGTGGGGGGGCTCACCACAATGAGCAGTTCTTC. This encodes CSVGGGAHHNEQFF. The chain has TRBV29-1 and TRBJ2-1; D may be TRBD2 (7 bases). V was clipped by 4 bases and J by 5 bases, with 15 bases between them. The length of the CDR3 is 14 residues. CDR1 and CDR2 (germline): SQVTM, ANQGSEA.

The rearrangement links TRBV18 to TRBJ2-5; 7 bases match TRBD1. The CDR3 runs 14 residues. V lost 3 bases and J lost 2; bases outside the gene matches: 3. The germline V gene has CDR1 KGHSH and CDR2 LQKENI. CDR3 DNA sequence: TGTGCCAGCTCACCGCAGGGACAGCAAGAGACCCAGTACTTC. Translation gives CASSPQGQQETQYF.

The rearrangement links TRBV6-1 to TRBJ1-6, with 8 bases aligning to TRBD1. V lost 3 bases, J lost 3 bases, and 7 bases stayed unmatched. Germline V CDR1 and CDR2: MNHNS, SASEGT. The CDR3 length is 17 residues. The DNA of the CDR3 is TGTGCCAGCAGTGACCTCCCCGGGACAGGCTATAATTCACCCCTCCACTTT. Translation gives CASSDLPGTGYNSPLHF.

J is TRBJ1-2 and V is TRBV28; no clear D. The length of the CDR3 is 12 residues. CDR1 MDHEN and CDR2 SYDVKM come from the germline V gene. The germline V and J ends were trimmed by 3 bases and 4 bases, with 6 bases remaining between them. In nucleotides, the CDR3 is TGTGCCAGCAGTTTGGGCCGCTATGGCTACACCTTC. Protein sequence: CASSLGRYGYTF.

This clone has only a few counts. The DNA for the CDR3 is TGTGCCAGCAGCGTAGGGTGGGACAGGGGCCTCTCCTACGAGCAGTACTTC. This sequence encodes CASSVGWDRGLSYEQYF. The rearrangement links TRBV9 to TRBJ2-7; the match to TRBD1 covers 10 bases. The CDR3 sequence is 17 residues long. CDR1 is SGDLS and CDR2 is YYNGEE in the germline V gene. The V segment lost 0 bases and the J segment 0 bases; nucleotides outside the gene matches: 6.

The V and J genes are TRBV7-2 and TRBJ2-3; D may be TRBD1 or TRBD2 (5 bases each). Trimming removed 4 bases at V and 2 bases at J, with 13 bases between. This CDR3 is built from 15 residues. Per germline, CDR1 SGHTA and CDR2 FQGNSA. The CDR3 region is CASSYPGRVTDTQYF. CDR3 sequence (DNA): TGTGCCAGCAGCTATCCAGGGCGGGTCACAGATACGCAGTATTTT.

The genes are TRBV9 and TRBJ1-4, with D possibly being TRBD1 (6 bases). Trimming removed 7 bases at V and 8 bases at J, with 18 bases between. The CDR3 is 14 residues long. CDR1 is SGDLS, CDR2 YYNGEE, per germline. CDR3 coding DNA: TGTGCCAGCTCCCCAATCGGGGGGCACGAAAAACTGTTTTTT. Encoded protein: CASSPIGGHEKLFF.

The V and J genes are TRBV6-7 and TRBJ2-7, with 11 bases aligning to TRBD2. TRBV6-7 has ORF status, its function being uncertain. V was pared by 4 bases and J by 3 bases, with 14 bases of the junction left unmatched. The CDR3 has 18 residues. The CDR3 spells CASSFPISGRAAYYEQYF. The CDR3 DNA follows: TGTGCCAGCAGTTTCCCGATTAGCGGGAGGGCCGCTTACTACGAGCAGTACTTC.

The chain employs TRBV12-5 and TRBJ2-3, with a tentative D call TRBD2 (6 bases). V shed 4 bases and J shed 5 bases, with 16 bases lying between them. CDR1 is LGHNT, CDR2 FRNRAP, per germline. CDR3 length equals 15 residues. CDR3 sequence: CASGYGSGAGDTQYF. The DNA for the CDR3 is TGTGCTAGTGGTTACGGGTCGGGAGCGGGAGATACGCAGTATTTT.

The chain is built from TRBV7-2 and TRBJ2-1, with 8 bases matching TRBD2. The CDR3 length is 15 residues. Trimming at V came to 1 base and at J to 3 bases, leaving 2 bases not matched to a gene. Per the germline V gene, CDR1 is SGHTA and CDR2 is FQGNSA. CDR3 in DNA: TGTGCCAGCAGCTTAGTCAGCGGGGGCTACAATGAGCAGTTCTTC. Translation: CASSLVSGGYNEQFF.

This chain links TRBV7-2 with TRBJ1-5; D is unresolved. Germline loops: CDR1 SGHTA, CDR2 FQGNSA. V was shortened by 1 base and J by 8 bases, with 12 bases between the two germline ends. The CDR3 sequence is 14 residues long. The DNA for the CDR3 is TGTGCCAGCAGCTTAGTTTGGCAAGATGAGCCCCAGCATTTT. It encodes CASSLVWQDEPQHF.

The V call is TRBV7-2, the J call TRBJ1-5; tentative D call: TRBD1 (5 bases). The V and J ends lost 5 bases and 3 bases respectively, with 14 bases between them. The CDR3 totals 15 residues. The germline gives CDR1 SGHTA, CDR2 FQGNSA. This CDR3 is CASSPHAGPNQPQHF. The CDR3 DNA reads TGTGCCAGCAGCCCCCACGCAGGGCCCAATCAGCCCCAGCATTTT.

The rearrangement uses TRBV7-8 and TRBJ2-6; D not certain. The CDR3 totals 16 residues. V was pared by 5 bases and J by 1 base, with 12 bases between. Germline-derived CDR1 and CDR2 are SGHVS and FQNEAQ. This CDR3 is CASSPPDSSGANVLTF. In nucleotides, the CDR3 is TGTGCCAGCAGCCCACCAGATTCATCTGGGGCCAACGTCCTGACTTTC.

This clone has a single count. J is TRBJ2-7 and V is TRBV24-1; 13 nucleotides agree with TRBD2. CDR1 and CDR2 (germline): KGHDR, SFDVKD. J was trimmed by 4 bases and V by 4 bases; bases with no gene match: 6. The CDR3 extends over 16 amino acids. Here the CDR3 reads CATSDRGLAGTYEQYF. DNA of the CDR3: TGTGCCACCAGTGACCGGGGACTAGCGGGGACATACGAGCAGTACTTC.